This T cell receptor beta chain was recorded in a study of blood T cell repertoires in COVID-19. The overall study: Spain, Italy and the United States supplied samples that represented acute and convalescent COVID-19. PBMCs, B-cell-depleted T cells, or T cells provided the cDNA or gDNA that made up the material.

Per the study methods: Using reference gene primer amplification, nucleated cell counts were estimated. Sequencing used immunoSEQ multiplex PCR; TCRdb keeps in-frame clones, though not all of them. The V and J calls and clone size come from that table; D and trimming were worked out from the DNA. The table shows 25,000 to 35,000 clones, with 80% to 90% occurring only once. Trimming left V 2 bases short and J 8 bases short, with 11 bases between. Germline V gene data show CDR1 as KGHDR and CDR2 as SFDVKD. The CDR3 is made up of 13 amino acids. Sequencing was carried out using peripheral blood. The J gene is TRBJ1-2, the V gene TRBV24-1, with D hard to call. The origin of this receptor is a human donor in a cohort sampled during active COVID-19. The chain's CDR3 is CATSDSGMEGYTF. The DNA for the CDR3 is TGTGCCACCAGTGATTCTGGTATGGAGGGCTACACCTTC.